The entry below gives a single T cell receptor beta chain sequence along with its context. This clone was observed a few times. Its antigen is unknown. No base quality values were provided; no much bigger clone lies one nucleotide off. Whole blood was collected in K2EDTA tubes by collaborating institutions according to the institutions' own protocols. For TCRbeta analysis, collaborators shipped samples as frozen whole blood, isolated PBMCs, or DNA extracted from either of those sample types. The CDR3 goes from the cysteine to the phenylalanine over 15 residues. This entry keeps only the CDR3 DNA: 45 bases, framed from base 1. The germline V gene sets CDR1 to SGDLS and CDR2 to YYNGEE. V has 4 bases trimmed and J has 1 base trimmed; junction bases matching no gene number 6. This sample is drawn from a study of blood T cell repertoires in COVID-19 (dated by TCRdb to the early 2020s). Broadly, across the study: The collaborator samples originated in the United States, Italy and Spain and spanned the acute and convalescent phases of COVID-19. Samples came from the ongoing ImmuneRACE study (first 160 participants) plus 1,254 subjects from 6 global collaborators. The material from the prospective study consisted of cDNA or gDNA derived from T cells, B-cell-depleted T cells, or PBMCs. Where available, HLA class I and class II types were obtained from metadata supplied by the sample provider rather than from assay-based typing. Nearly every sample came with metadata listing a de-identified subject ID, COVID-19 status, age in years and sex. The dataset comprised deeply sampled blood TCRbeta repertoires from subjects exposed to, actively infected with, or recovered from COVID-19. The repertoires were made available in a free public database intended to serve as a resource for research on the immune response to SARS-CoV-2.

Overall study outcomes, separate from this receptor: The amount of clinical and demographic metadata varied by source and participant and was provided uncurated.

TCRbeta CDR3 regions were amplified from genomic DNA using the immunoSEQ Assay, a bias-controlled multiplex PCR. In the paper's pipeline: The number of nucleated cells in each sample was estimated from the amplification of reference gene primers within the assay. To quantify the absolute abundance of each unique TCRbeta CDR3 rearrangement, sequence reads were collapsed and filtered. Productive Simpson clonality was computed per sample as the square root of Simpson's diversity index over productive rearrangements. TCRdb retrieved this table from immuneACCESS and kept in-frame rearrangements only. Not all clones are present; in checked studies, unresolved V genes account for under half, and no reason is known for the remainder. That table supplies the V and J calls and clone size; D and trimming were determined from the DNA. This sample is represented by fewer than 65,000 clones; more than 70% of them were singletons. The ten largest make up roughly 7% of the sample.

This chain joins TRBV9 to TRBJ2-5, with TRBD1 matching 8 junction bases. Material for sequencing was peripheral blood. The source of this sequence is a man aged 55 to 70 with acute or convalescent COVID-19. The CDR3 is CASSPRTGSQETQYF. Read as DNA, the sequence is TGTGCCAGCAGCCCACGGACAGGGAGCCAAGAGACCCAGTACTTC.